The TCR beta chain described here comes from a study of PD-L1 blockade in urothelial cancer. Across the whole study: Atezolizumab, begun by patients in about 2014, was given at 1,200 mg intravenously every 3 weeks. Blood was subjected to analysis at 3 weeks (second dose) and 6 weeks following treatment start. Median T cell yield from blood was roughly 150,000.

After removal of 6 bases from V and 10 bases from J, the junction contained 12 bases not matched to a gene. This CDR3 is built from 15 residues. CDR1 is SEHNR, CDR2 FQNEAQ, per germline (reference sequence). Time point reported: pretreatment peripheral blood. Patients had urothelial carcinoma that was locally advanced or metastatic. TCRdb keeps only in-frame clones here, not all; method: immunoSEQ multiplex PCR. The table records about 57,000 clones, roughly 76% of them present only once. Sequencing was performed on PBMCs, taken around atezolizumab (anti-PD-L1) treatment. The TCR sequence derives from a man aged 65-85 years with urothelial cancer. The chain recombines TRBV7-9 with TRBJ1-4; 9 bases are shared with TRBD1. CDR3 coding DNA: TGTGCCAGCAGTTACCCCCGGGACAGGGAAAGAAAACTGTTTTTT. Translation: CASSYPRDRERKLFF.